Presented here are 27 T cell receptor beta chains from one specimen sequenced in a study of blood T cell repertoires in COVID-19. Produced via immunoSEQ multiplex PCR; TCRdb's table is partial and in-frame only. Of 110,000 to 150,000 clones in the sample, 70% to 85% were seen once. The specimen was peripheral blood. These receptors were collected from a woman older than 75 in a cohort sampled during active or convalescent COVID-19.

This clone was found once. The V gene is TRBV2, the J gene TRBJ2-5; 9 bases map to TRBD2. The CDR3 spans 15 residues. The V and J ends lost 2 bases and 4 bases, in that order; junction bases with no gene match: 5. Germline values: CDR1 SNHLY, CDR2 FYNNEI. The CDR3 DNA reads as TGTGCCAGCAGTGAATCTAGCGGGGTACGAGAGACCCAGTACTTC. Amino acid sequence: CASSESSGVRETQYF.

The chain carries TRBV19 and TRBJ1-2, with 7 bases identical to TRBD1. V lost 2 bases, J lost 4 bases, and 19 bases stayed unmatched. The CDR3 runs 19 residues. Germline CDR1 reads LNHDA; CDR2 reads SQIVND (reference sequence). The CDR3 sequence: CASSITTRQGAFRGYGYTF. The CDR3 DNA reads as TGTGCCAGTAGTATAACGACTCGACAGGGAGCGTTTCGGGGCTATGGCTACACCTTC. The whole variable domain, filled in from reference TRBV19 and TRBJ1-2, reads DGGITQSPKYLFRKEGQNVTLSCEQNLNHDAMYWYRQDPGQGLRLIYYSQIVNDFQKGDIAEGYSVSREKKESFPLTVTSAQKNPTAFYLCASSITTRQGAFRGYGYTFGSGTRLTVV.

The chain uses TRBV6-5 and TRBJ1-2, with 8 bases aligning to TRBD1. The V segment lost 0 bases and the J segment 6 bases; nucleotides outside the gene matches: 9. Germline V gene lookup returns CDR1 MNHEY and CDR2 SVGAGI. The CDR3 covers 16 residues. CDR3 in amino acids: CASSYSPGGASHGYTF. The CDR3 DNA reads TGTGCCAGCAGTTACTCCCCAGGGGGCGCGTCCCATGGCTACACCTTC.

This clone came up a few times. Here the CDR3 DNA reads TGTGCCAGCAGCTTAGACCCCGGGACCGGGGAGCTGTTTTTT. Translated, it gives CASSLDPGTGELFF. The chain joins TRBV7-9 to TRBJ2-2; D unresolved. V lost 1 base and J lost 5, with 8 bases in between. The V gene's germline CDR1 is SEHNR and CDR2 FQNEAQ (reference sequence). The CDR3 sequence is 14 residues long.

This sequence joins TRBV2 and TRBJ2-3; D call uncertain. The CDR3 runs to 14 residues. Deletions cut 5 bases from V and 0 bases from J, with 9 bases between. Germline CDR1 SNHLY, CDR2 FYNNEI. The CDR3 spells CASSPDLSTDTQYF. CDR3 nucleotides: TGTGCCAGCAGTCCAGATCTTAGCACAGATACGCAGTATTTT.

J is TRBJ2-5 and V is TRBV7-2, with 7 bases matching TRBD1. Germline CDR1 SGHTA, CDR2 FQGNSA. The junction had 8 bases not matched to a gene; V was cut back by 4 bases and J by 6 bases. The CDR3 runs 14 residues. This CDR3 is CASSSRQGAQTQYF. The CDR3, as DNA: TGTGCCAGCAGCTCCAGACAGGGTGCGCAGACCCAGTACTTC.

The chain uses TRBV29-1 and TRBJ1-2; a possible D gene is TRBD1 (6 bases). The CDR3 totals 11 residues. V was trimmed by 7 bases and J by 6 bases, leaving 12 bases between them. Germline V CDR1 and CDR2: SQVTM, ANQGSEA. The CDR3 is CSGDIGDGYTF. The DNA of the CDR3 is TGCAGCGGGGACATTGGGGATGGCTACACCTTC.

The V call is TRBV5-4, the J call TRBJ2-5; the D gene is possibly TRBD1 (6 bases). The CDR3 sequence is 15 residues long. V was pared by 3 bases and J by 0 bases, with 12 bases between. The germline V gene encodes CDR1 SGHNT and CDR2 YYREEE (reference sequence). In DNA, the CDR3 is TGTGCCAGCAGCTATGGGGGCCTTAACCAAGAGACCCAGTACTTC. This translates into CASSYGGLNQETQYF.

The chain links TRBV30 to TRBJ1-2, with 11 bases aligning to TRBD1. The CDR3 covers 15 residues. The V gene's germline CDR1 is GTSNPN and CDR2 SVGIG (reference sequence). Trimming at V came to 7 bases and at J to 6 bases, leaving 13 bases not matched to a gene. CDR3 region: CASLSPGQGVDGYTF. CDR3 bases: TGTGCCTCTCTAAGCCCGGGACAGGGGGTCGATGGCTACACCTTC.

This clone occurred once. J is TRBJ2-5 and V is TRBV6-5; the match to TRBD1 covers 9 bases. Germline V gene data show CDR1 as MNHEY and CDR2 as SVGAGI. The CDR3 consists of 15 residues. V shed 6 bases, J shed 5 bases, and the junction held 10 bases outside the gene matches. CDR3 residues: CASSHRDRVWETQYF. CDR3 nucleotide sequence: TGTGCCAGCAGCCACCGGGACAGGGTTTGGGAGACCCAGTACTTC.

The chain employs TRBV19 and TRBJ1-4; D possibly corresponds to TRBD1 (6 bases). V was trimmed by 8 bases and J by 5 bases, leaving 12 bases between them. The CDR3 totals 13 residues. Germline CDR1 and CDR2: LNHDA and SQIVND (reference sequence). CDR3 nucleotides: TGTGCCAGTTCAGACAGGCTAAATGAAAAACTGTTTTTT. It specifies CASSDRLNEKLFF.

The chain carries TRBV2 and TRBJ2-5; 8 bases line up with TRBD1. The CDR3 loop spans 13 amino acids. The V gene end was trimmed by 8 bases and the J gene end by 5 bases; junction bases not matched to a gene: 7. Germline CDR1 and CDR2: SNHLY and FYNNEI. The DNA for the CDR3 is TGTGCCAGCCGGACAGGGACGAGTGAGACCCAGTACTTC. Protein sequence: CASRTGTSETQYF.

The chain joins TRBV4-1 to TRBJ2-3; 12 nucleotides agree with TRBD2. CDR1 is MGHRA, CDR2 YSYEKL, per germline. The CDR3 is made up of 19 amino acids. The ends lost 0 bases at V and 2 bases at J; junction bases unmatched: 9. This CDR3 is CASSQDRLAGDPHTDTQYF. The CDR3 DNA sequence: TGCGCCAGCAGCCAAGACAGACTAGCGGGGGACCCACACACAGATACGCAGTATTTT.

The chain combines TRBV15 with TRBJ1-2; D gene ambiguous. CDR3 length: 14 residues. Germline CDR1 is LNHNV and CDR2 is YYDKDF (reference sequence). Trimming took 0 bases from V and 6 from J, leaving 11 bases between them. The CDR3 is CATSRDPRGDGYTF. CDR3 nucleotides: TGTGCCACCAGCAGAGACCCCCGAGGAGATGGCTACACCTTC. The whole variable domain, remainder taken from reference TRBV15 and TRBJ1-2, is DAMVIQNPRYQVTQFGKPVTLSCSQTLNHNVMYWYQQKSSQAPKLLFHYYDKDFNNEADTPDNFQSRRPNTSFCFLDIRSPGLGDTAMYLCATSRDPRGDGYTFGSGTRLTVV.

This chain uses TRBV12-3 or TRBV12-4 with TRBJ1-2, with D tentatively TRBD1 (6 bases). Trimming cost V 6 bases and J 3 bases, with 11 bases left between them. The CDR3 is 13 amino acids. CDR3 amino acids: CASSSTGDYGYTF. The CDR3 bases are TGTGCCAGCAGCTCGACAGGAGACTATGGCTACACCTTC.

This rearrangement joins TRBV6-5 to TRBJ2-5; D might be TRBD1 (6 bases). The CDR3 has 13 residues. CDR1 MNHEY and CDR2 SVGAGI come from the germline V gene. V was clipped by 5 bases and J by 3 bases, with 10 bases between them. This CDR3 reads CASSRQVKETQYF. For the CDR3, the DNA is TGTGCCAGCAGTCGACAGGTCAAAGAGACCCAGTACTTC.

The gene calls are TRBV9 and TRBJ2-7; 8 nucleotides align to TRBD1. The V segment lost 0 bases and the J segment 6 bases; nucleotides outside the gene matches: 5. Germline V gene data show CDR1 as SGDLS and CDR2 as YYNGEE. The CDR3 totals 14 residues. Written as DNA, the CDR3 is TGTGCCAGCAGCGTAGTTTCAGGGGGCGGCGAGCAGTACTTC. Translation: CASSVVSGGGEQYF.

Only one count was recorded for this clone. The J gene is TRBJ2-1, the V gene TRBV27; the match to TRBD1 covers 7 bases. CDR3 length equals 14 residues. Germline CDR1 reads MNHEY; CDR2 reads SMNVEV (reference sequence). With V trimmed by 4 bases and J by 10 bases, 10 bases remained unmatched. DNA of the CDR3: TGTGCCAGCAGTTCGGACAGGTGGGGTTGGGAGCAGTTCTTC. This sequence encodes CASSSDRWGWEQFF.

The chain is built from TRBV19 and TRBJ1-5; 8 bases map to TRBD1. Trimming took 3 bases from V and 7 from J; bases not matched to a gene: 8. Germline V gene lookup returns CDR1 LNHDA and CDR2 SQIVND (reference sequence). The CDR3 length is 15 residues. The CDR3, as DNA: TGTGCCAGTAGTATCTCCGGACAGGGAGGGCAGCCCCAGCATTTT. Encoded protein: CASSISGQGGQPQHF.

In this sample, this clone turned up a few times. J is TRBJ2-3 and V is TRBV2, with TRBD2 matching 7 bases. The J segment lost 0 bases and the V segment lost 2 bases, leaving 14 bases of the junction unmatched. Germline assignment: CDR1 SNHLY and CDR2 FYNNEI. The CDR3 length is 19 residues. In DNA form, the CDR3 reads TGTGCCAGCAGTGAAAAGGGCTGGGCTAGCGGATCTAGCACAGATACGCAGTATTTT. Amino acids: CASSEKGWASGSSTDTQYF.

This clone showed up just a few times. This sequence joins TRBV3-1 (or the pseudogene TRBV3-2) and TRBJ2-1; D gene unclear. The germline V gene encodes CDR1 LGHDT and CDR2 YNNKEL (reference sequence). This CDR3 comprises 13 residues. V gave up 7 bases and J gave up 9 bases, with 16 bases separating them. The CDR3: CASNLFNEVEQFF. In DNA, the CDR3 is TGTGCCAGCAACCTCTTTAACGAGGTTGAGCAGTTCTTC.

The CDR3 loop is CSVGEDRMNTEAFF. The CDR3 nucleotides read TGCAGCGTTGGGGAGGACAGGATGAACACTGAAGCTTTCTTT. The V gene is TRBV29-1, the J gene TRBJ1-1; 7 bases are a match to TRBD1. The CDR3 is 14 amino acids. The V gene's germline CDR1 is SQVTM and CDR2 ANQGSEA. The V and J ends lost 4 bases and 0 bases, in that order; junction bases with no gene match: 5.

This sequence joins TRBV5-5 and TRBJ2-3; 7 nucleotides agree with TRBD1. V lost 1 base and J lost 2; bases outside the gene matches: 4. Per the germline V gene, CDR1 is SGHKS and CDR2 is YYEKEE (reference sequence). This CDR3 region has 15 residues. DNA for the CDR3: TGTGCCAGCAGCTTGACAGGACAGGTCACAGATACGCAGTATTTT. Amino acids: CASSLTGQVTDTQYF.

The DNA of the CDR3 is TGTGCCAGCAGTTTACCCCTGGGGACTGTTTCTGGAAACACCATATATTTT. Residues: CASSLPLGTVSGNTIYF. The rearrangement uses TRBV28 and TRBJ1-3; a possible D gene is TRBD1 (5 bases). CDR1 is MDHEN and CDR2 is SYDVKM in the germline V gene. V was shortened by 2 bases and J by 1 base, with 15 bases between the two germline ends. This CDR3 has 17 amino acids.

Only one count was recorded for this clone. This chain links TRBV28 with TRBJ1-1; perhaps TRBD1 as D (5 bases). The CDR3 loop spans 14 amino acids. Germline V gene sequence: CDR1 MDHEN, CDR2 SYDVKM. V was trimmed by 3 bases and J by 4 bases, leaving 12 bases between them. This chain's CDR3 is CASSLGGVGTEAFF. The CDR3 DNA is TGTGCCAGCAGTTTGGGAGGGGTTGGCACTGAAGCTTTCTTT.

This clone is a singleton in its sample. The chain links TRBV10-3 to TRBJ2-5; a possible D gene is TRBD1 (5 bases). The V and J ends lost 0 bases and 7 bases respectively, with 12 bases between them. This CDR3 comprises 14 residues. CDR1 and CDR2 (germline): ENHRY, SYGVKD. The CDR3 spells CAISESPGRGTQYF. CDR3 sequence (DNA): TGTGCCATCAGTGAGTCTCCGGGTAGGGGGACCCAGTACTTC.

V usage is TRBV28 and J usage is TRBJ2-7; TRBD1 aligns across 7 bases. Per germline, CDR1 MDHEN and CDR2 SYDVKM. The CDR3 has 14 residues. V was clipped by 8 bases and J by 3 bases; unmatched bases: 10. DNA of the CDR3: TGTGCCAGCTGCTCCGGGACAGCACTCTACGAGCAGTACGTC. Amino acids: CASCSGTALYEQYV.